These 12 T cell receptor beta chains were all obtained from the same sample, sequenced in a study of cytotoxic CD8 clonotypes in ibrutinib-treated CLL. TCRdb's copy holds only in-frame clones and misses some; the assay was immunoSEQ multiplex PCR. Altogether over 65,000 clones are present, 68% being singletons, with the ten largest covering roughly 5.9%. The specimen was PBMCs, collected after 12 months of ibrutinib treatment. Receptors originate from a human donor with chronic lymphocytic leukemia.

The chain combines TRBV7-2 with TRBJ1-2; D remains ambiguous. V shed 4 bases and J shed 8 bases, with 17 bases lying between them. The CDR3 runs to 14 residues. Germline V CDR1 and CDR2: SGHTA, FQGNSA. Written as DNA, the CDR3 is TGTGCCAGCAGCTACCCCGCGGGGTCGGGGGGCTACACCTTC. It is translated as CASSYPAGSGGYTF.

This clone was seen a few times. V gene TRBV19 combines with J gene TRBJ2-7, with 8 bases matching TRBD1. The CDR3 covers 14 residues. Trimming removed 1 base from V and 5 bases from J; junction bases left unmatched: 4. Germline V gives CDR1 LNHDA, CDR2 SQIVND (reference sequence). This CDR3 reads CASSIAGGRDEQYF. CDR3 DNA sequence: TGTGCCAGTAGTATAGCAGGGGGCAGAGACGAGCAGTACTTC.

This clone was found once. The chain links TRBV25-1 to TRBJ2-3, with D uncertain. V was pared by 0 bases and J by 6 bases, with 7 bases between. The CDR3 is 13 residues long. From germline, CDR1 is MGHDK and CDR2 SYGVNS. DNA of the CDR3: TGTGCCAGCAGTGAATACGGGTCGGATACGCAGTATTTT. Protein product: CASSEYGSDTQYF.

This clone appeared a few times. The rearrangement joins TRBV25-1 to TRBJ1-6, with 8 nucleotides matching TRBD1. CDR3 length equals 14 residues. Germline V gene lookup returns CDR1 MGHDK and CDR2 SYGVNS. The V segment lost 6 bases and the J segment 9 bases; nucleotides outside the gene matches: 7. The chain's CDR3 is CASREQGGGSPLHF. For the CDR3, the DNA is TGTGCCAGCAGAGAACAGGGGGGTGGTTCACCCCTCCACTTT.

Here the CDR3 reads CAISESLAGQETQYF. The CDR3 DNA is TGTGCCATCAGTGAGTCGCTAGCGGGGCAAGAGACCCAGTACTTC. The rearrangement joins TRBV10-3 to TRBJ2-5; 9 positions match TRBD2. Germline trimming cut 0 bases from V and 2 bases from J; bases unmatched to any gene: 1. The CDR3 has 15 residues. CDR1 is ENHRY, CDR2 SYGVKD, per germline.

The CDR3 DNA is TGCGCCAGCAGCCAAGATAAAACTGGGGCACTCCCCTATGGCTACACCTTC. This sequence encodes CASSQDKTGALPYGYTF. The chain couples TRBV4-1 to TRBJ1-2; D is perhaps TRBD1 (5 bases). The CDR3 is 17 residues long. In germline, CDR1 is MGHRA, CDR2 YSYEKL. V shed 0 bases and J shed 4 bases, with 18 bases lying between them.

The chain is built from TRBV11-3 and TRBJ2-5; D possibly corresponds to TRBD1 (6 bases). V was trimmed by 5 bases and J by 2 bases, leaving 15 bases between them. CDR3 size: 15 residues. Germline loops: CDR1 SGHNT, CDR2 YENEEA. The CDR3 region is CASSDGTNEQETQYF. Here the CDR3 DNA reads TGTGCCAGCAGCGACGGGACAAACGAACAAGAGACCCAGTACTTC.

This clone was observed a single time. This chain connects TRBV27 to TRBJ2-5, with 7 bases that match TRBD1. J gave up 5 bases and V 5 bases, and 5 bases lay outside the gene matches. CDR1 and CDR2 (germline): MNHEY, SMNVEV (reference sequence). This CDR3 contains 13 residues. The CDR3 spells CASSTTGWETQYF. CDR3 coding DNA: TGTGCCAGCAGTACGACAGGGTGGGAGACCCAGTACTTC.

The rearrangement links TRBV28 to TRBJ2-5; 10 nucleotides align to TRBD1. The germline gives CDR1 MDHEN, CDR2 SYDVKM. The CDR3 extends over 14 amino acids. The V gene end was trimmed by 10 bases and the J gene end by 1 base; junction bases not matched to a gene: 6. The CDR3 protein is CATRDRGVQETQYF. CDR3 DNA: TGTGCCACCCGGGACAGGGGCGTCCAAGAGACCCAGTACTTC. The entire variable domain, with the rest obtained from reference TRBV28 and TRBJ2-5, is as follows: DVKVTQSSRYLVKRTGEKVFLECVQDMDHENMFWYRQDPGLGLRLIYFSYDVKMKEKGDIPEGYSVSREKKERFSLILESASTNQTSMYLCATRDRGVQETQYFGPGTRLLVL.

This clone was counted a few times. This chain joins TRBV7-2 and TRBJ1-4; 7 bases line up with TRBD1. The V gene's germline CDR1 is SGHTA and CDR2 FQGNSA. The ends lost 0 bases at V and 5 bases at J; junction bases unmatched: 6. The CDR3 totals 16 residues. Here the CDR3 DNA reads TGTGCCAGCAGCTTAGCGGGACAGAGAAGAAATGAAAAACTGTTTTTT. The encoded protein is CASSLAGQRRNEKLFF. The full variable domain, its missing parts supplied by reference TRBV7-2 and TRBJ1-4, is GAGVSQSPSNKVTEKGKDVELRCDPISGHTALYWYRQSLGQGLEFLIYFQGNSAPDKSGLPSDRFSAERTGGSVSTLTIQRTQQEDSAVYLCASSLAGQRRNEKLFFGSGTQLSVL.

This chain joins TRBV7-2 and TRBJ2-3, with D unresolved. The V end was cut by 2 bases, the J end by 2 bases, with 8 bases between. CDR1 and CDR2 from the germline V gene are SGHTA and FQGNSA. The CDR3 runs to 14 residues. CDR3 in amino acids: CASSLNRNTDTQYF. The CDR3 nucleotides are TGTGCCAGCAGCTTAAACAGAAACACAGATACGCAGTATTTT.

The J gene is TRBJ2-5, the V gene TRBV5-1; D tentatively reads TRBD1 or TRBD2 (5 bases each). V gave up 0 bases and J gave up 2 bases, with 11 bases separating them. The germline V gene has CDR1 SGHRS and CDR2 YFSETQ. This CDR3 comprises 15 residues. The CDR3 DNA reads TGCGCCAGCAGCTTGGCCGGGGCAGGACAAGAGACCCAGTACTTC. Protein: CASSLAGAGQETQYF.